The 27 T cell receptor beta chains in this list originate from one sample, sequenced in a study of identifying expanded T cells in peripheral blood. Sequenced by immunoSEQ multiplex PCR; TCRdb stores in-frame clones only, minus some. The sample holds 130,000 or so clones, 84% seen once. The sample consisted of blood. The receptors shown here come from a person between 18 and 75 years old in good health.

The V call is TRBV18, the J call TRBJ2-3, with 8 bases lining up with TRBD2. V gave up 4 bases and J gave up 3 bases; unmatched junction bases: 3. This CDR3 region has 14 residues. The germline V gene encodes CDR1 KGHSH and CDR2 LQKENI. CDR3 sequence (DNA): TGTGCCAGCTCACAGGGACTAGTAACAGATACGCAGTATTTT. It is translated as CASSQGLVTDTQYF. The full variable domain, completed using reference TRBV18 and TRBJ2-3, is NAGVMQNPRHLVRRRGQEARLRCSPMKGHSHVYWYRQLPEEGLKFMVYLQKENIIDESGMPKERFSAEFPKEGPSILRIQQVVRGDSAAYFCASSQGLVTDTQYFGPGTRLTVL.

CDR3: CASSANPGQNYEQYF. CDR3 bases: TGTGCCAGCAGTGCGAACCCGGGACAGAACTACGAGCAGTACTTC. The chain uses TRBV6-6 and TRBJ2-7; 7 bases are shared with TRBD1. Germline CDR1 is MNHNY and CDR2 is SVGAGI (reference sequence). The CDR3 is made up of 15 amino acids. The V and J ends lost 5 bases and 3 bases, in that order; junction bases with no gene match: 10.

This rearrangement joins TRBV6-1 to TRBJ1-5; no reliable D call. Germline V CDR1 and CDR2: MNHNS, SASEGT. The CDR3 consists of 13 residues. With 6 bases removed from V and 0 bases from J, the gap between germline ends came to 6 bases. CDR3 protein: CASRIYSNQPQHF. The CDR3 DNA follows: TGTGCCAGCAGAATCTATAGCAATCAGCCCCAGCATTTT.

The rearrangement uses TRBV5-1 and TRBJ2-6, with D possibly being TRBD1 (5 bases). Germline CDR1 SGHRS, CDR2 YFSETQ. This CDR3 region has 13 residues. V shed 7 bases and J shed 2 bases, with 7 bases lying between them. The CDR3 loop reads CASQGTGANVLTF. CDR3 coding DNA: TGCGCCAGCCAGGGTACTGGGGCCAACGTCCTGACTTTC.

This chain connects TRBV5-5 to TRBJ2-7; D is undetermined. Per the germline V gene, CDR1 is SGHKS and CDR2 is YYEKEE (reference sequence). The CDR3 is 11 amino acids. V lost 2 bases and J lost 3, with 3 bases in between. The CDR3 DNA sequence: TGTGCCAGCAGCTTCAGCTACGAGCAGTACTTC. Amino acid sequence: CASSFSYEQYF. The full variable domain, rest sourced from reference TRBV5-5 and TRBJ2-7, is DAGVTQSPTHLIKTRGQQVTLRCSPISGHKSVSWYQQVLGQGPQFIFQYYEKEERGRGNFPDRFSARQFPNYSSELNVNALLLGDSALYLCASSFSYEQYFGPGTRLTVT.

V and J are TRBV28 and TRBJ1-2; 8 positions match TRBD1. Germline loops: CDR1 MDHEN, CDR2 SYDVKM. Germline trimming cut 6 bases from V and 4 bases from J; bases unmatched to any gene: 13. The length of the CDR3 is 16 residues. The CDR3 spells CASRPPRDRGLYGYTF. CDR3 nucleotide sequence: TGTGCCAGCAGGCCTCCCCGCGACAGGGGCCTCTATGGCTACACCTTC.

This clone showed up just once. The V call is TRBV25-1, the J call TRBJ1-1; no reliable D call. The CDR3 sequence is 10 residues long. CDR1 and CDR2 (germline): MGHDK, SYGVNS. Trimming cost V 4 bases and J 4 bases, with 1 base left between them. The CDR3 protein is CASSGTEAFF. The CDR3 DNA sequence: TGTGCCAGCAGTGGCACTGAAGCTTTCTTT.

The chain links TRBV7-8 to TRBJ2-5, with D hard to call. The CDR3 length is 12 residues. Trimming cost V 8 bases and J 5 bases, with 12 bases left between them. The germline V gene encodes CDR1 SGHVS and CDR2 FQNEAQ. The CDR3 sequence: CASDAPGETQYF. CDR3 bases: TGTGCCAGCGACGCCCCTGGGGAGACCCAGTACTTC.

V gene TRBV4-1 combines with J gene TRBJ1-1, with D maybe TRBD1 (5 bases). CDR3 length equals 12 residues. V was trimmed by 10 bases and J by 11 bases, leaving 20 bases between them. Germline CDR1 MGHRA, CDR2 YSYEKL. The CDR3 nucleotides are TGCGCCACCTGGGGGGGAGCAAGGGAGGCTTTCTTT. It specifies CATWGGAREAFF.

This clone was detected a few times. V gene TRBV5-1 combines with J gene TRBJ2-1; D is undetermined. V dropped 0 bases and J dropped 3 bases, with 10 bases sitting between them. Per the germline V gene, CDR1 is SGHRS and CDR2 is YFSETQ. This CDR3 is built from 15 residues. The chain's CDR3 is CASSLADGRYNEQFF. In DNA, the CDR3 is TGCGCCAGCAGCTTGGCAGATGGGCGCTACAATGAGCAGTTCTTC.

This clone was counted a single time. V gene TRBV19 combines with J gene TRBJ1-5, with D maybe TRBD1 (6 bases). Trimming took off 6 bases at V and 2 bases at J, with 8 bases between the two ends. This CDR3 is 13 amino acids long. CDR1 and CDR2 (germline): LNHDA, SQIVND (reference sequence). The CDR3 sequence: CASSRQGNQPQHF. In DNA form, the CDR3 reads TGTGCCAGTAGCCGACAGGGCAATCAGCCCCAGCATTTT.

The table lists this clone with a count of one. The CDR3 DNA reads TGTGCCAGCAGCTTCCGGGGGGGAGGCACTGAAGCTTTCTTT. Encoded protein: CASSFRGGGTEAFF. The chain links TRBV7-9 to TRBJ1-1; a weak D match, TRBD1 (5 bases). The length of the CDR3 is 14 residues. Germline V gene data show CDR1 as SEHNR and CDR2 as FQNEAQ (reference sequence). The V end was cut by 3 bases, the J end by 4 bases, with 12 bases between.

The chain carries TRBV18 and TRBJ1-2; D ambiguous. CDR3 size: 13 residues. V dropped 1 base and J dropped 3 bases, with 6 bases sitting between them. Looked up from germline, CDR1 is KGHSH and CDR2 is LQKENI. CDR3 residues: CASSPQGYYGYTF. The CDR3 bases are TGTGCCAGCTCACCACAGGGCTACTATGGCTACACCTTC.

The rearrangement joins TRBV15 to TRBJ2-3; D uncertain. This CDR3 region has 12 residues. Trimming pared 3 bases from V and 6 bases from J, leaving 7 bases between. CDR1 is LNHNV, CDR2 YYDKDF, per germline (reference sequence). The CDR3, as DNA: TGTGCCACCAGCAGGGCGTGGGATACGCAGTATTTT. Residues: CATSRAWDTQYF.

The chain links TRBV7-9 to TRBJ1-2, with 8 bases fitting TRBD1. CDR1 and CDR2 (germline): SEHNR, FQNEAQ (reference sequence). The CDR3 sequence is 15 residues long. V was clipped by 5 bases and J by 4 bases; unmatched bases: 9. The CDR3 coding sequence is TGTGCCAGCAGCCCTACAGGGGGTTCGAGCTATGGCTACACCTTC. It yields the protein CASSPTGGSSYGYTF.

The CDR3 sequence is CASSDGTGGDEAFF. In DNA, the CDR3 is TGTGCCAGCAGTGACGGGACAGGGGGCGATGAAGCTTTCTTT. J is TRBJ1-1 and V is TRBV6-4, with 12 positions matching TRBD1. The CDR3 runs to 14 residues. Germline V CDR1 and CDR2: MRHNA, SNTAGT. Trimming at V came to 2 bases and at J to 7 bases, leaving 2 bases not matched to a gene.

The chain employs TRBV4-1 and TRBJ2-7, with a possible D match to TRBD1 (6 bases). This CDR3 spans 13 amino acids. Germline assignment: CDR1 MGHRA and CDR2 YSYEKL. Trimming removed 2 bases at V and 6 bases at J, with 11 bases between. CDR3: CASSQPDRGEQYF. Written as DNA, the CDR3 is TGCGCCAGCAGCCAACCGGACAGAGGCGAGCAGTACTTC.

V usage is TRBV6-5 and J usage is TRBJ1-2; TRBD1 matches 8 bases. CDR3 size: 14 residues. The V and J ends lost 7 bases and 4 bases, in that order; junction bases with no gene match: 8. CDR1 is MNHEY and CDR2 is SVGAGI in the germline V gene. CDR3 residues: CASTTGQGAYGYTF. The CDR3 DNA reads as TGTGCCAGCACAACCGGACAGGGCGCCTATGGCTACACCTTC.

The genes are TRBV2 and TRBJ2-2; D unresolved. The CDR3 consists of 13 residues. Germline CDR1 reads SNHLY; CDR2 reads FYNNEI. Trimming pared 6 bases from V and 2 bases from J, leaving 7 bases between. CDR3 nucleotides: TGTGCCAGCAGCTCACAAAACACCGGGGAGCTGTTTTTT. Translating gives CASSSQNTGELFF.

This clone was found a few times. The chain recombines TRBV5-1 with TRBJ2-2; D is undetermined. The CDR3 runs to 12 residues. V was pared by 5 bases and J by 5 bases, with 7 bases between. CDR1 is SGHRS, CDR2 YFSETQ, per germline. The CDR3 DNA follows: TGCGCCAGCAGACAGCTAACCGGGGAGCTGTTTTTT. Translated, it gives CASRQLTGELFF.

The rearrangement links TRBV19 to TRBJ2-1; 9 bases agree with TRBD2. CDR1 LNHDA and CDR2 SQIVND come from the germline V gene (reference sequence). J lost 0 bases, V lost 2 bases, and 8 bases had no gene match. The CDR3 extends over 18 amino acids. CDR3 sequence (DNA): TGTGCCAGTAGTATATTCGCTAGCGGGGCTAGCTCCTACAATGAGCAGTTCTTC. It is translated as CASSIFASGASSYNEQFF. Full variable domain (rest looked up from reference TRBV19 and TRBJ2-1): DGGITQSPKYLFRKEGQNVTLSCEQNLNHDAMYWYRQDPGQGLRLIYYSQIVNDFQKGDIAEGYSVSREKKESFPLTVTSAQKNPTAFYLCASSIFASGASSYNEQFFGPGTRLTVL.

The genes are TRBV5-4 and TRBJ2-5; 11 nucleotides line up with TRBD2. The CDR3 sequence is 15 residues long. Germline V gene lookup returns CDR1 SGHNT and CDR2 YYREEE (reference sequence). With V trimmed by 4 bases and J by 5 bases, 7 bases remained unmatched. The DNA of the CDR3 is TGTGCCAGCAGCCCTAGCGGGGGGCGGCGGGAGACCCAGTACTTC. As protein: CASSPSGGRRETQYF.

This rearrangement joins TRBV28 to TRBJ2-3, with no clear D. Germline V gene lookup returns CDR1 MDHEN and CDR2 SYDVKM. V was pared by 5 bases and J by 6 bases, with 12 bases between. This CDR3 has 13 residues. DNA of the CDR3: TGTGCCAGCAGTCCTCCCGGCCGGGATACGCAGTATTTT. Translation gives CASSPPGRDTQYF. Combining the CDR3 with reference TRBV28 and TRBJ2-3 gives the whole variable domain DVKVTQSSRYLVKRTGEKVFLECVQDMDHENMFWYRQDPGLGLRLIYFSYDVKMKEKGDIPEGYSVSREKKERFSLILESASTNQTSMYLCASSPPGRDTQYFGPGTRLTVL.

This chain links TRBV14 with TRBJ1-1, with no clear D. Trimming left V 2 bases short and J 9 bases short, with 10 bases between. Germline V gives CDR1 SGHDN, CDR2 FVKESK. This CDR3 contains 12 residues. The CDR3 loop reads CASSQSLRQAFF. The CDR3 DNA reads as TGTGCCAGCAGCCAAAGTCTCAGACAAGCTTTCTTT.

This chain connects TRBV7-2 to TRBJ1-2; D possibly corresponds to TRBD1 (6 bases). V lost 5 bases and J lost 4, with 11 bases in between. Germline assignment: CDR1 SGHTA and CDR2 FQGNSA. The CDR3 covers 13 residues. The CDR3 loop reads CASSPQGTYGYTF. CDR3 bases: TGTGCCAGCAGCCCCCAGGGGACCTATGGCTACACCTTC.

For the CDR3, the DNA is TGTGCCAGCAGCTTGGGTCAGAATGATGGCTACACCTTC. Protein product: CASSLGQNDGYTF. This chain uses TRBV5-6 with TRBJ1-2; D ambiguous. Germline V gene sequence: CDR1 SGHDT, CDR2 YYEEEE. This CDR3 comprises 13 residues. V was trimmed by 0 bases and J by 6 bases, leaving 9 bases between them.

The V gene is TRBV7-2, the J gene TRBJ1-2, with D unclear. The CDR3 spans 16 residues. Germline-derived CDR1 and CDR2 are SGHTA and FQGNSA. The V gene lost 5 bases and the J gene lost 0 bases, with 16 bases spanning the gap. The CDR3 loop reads CASSPQYGYPNYGYTF. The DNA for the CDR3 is TGTGCCAGCAGCCCCCAGTACGGCTACCCTAACTATGGCTACACCTTC. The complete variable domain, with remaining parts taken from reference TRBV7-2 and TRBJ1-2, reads GAGVSQSPSNKVTEKGKDVELRCDPISGHTALYWYRQSLGQGLEFLIYFQGNSAPDKSGLPSDRFSAERTGGSVSTLTIQRTQQEDSAVYLCASSPQYGYPNYGYTFGSGTRLTVV.